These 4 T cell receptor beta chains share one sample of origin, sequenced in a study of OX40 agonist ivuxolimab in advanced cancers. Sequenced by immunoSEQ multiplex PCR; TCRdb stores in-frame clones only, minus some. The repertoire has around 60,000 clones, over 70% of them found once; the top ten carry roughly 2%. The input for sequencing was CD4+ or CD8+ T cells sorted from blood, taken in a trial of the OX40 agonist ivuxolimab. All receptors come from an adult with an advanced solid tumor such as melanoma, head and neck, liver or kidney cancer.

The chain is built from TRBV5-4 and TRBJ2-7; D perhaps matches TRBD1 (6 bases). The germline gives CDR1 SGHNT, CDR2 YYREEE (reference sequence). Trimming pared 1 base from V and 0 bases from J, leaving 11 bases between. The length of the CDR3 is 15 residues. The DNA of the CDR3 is TGTGCCAGCAGCTTGCCAGGGGTCTCCTCCTACGAGCAGTACTTC. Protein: CASSLPGVSSYEQYF.

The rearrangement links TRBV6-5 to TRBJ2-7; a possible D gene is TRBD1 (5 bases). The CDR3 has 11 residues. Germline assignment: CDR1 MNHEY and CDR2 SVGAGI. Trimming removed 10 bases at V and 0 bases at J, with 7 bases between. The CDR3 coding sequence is TGTGCCACCCAGGGCTCCTACGAGCAGTACTTC. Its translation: CATQGSYEQYF.

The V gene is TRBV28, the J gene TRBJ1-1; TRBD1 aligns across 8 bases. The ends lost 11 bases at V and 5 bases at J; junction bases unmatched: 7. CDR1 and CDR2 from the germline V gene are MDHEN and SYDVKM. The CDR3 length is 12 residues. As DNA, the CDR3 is TGTGCCGCCGGACAGGGAAGAACTGAAGCTTTCTTT. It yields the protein CAAGQGRTEAFF. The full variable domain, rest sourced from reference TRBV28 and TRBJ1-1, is DVKVTQSSRYLVKRTGEKVFLECVQDMDHENMFWYRQDPGLGLRLIYFSYDVKMKEKGDIPEGYSVSREKKERFSLILESASTNQTSMYLCAAGQGRTEAFFGQGTRLTVV.

CDR3: CASSLQDSSYEQYF. DNA for the CDR3: TGTGCCAGCAGCTTACAGGACTCCTCCTACGAGCAGTACTTC. The genes are TRBV7-2 and TRBJ2-7; possibly TRBD2 for D (5 bases). Germline CDR1 SGHTA, CDR2 FQGNSA. CDR3 size: 14 residues. V lost 2 bases, J lost 0 bases, and 8 bases lay in between.